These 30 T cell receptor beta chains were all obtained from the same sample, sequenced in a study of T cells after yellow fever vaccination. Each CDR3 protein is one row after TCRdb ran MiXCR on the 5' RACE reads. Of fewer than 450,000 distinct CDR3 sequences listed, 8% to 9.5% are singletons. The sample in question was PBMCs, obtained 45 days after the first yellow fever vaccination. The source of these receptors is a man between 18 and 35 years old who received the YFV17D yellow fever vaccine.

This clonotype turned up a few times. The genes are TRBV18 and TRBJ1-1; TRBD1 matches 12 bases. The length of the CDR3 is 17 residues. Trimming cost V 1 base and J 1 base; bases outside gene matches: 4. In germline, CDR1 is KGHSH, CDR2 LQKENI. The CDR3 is CASSPRGQGAQNTEAFF. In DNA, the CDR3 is TGTGCCAGCTCACCACGGGGACAGGGGGCCCAGAACACTGAAGCTTTCTTT.

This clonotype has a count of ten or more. The CDR3 DNA is TGTGCCAGCAGCCGACAGGGAGCGGCTGAAAAACTGTTTTTT. This sequence encodes CASSRQGAAEKLFF. The genes are TRBV5-4 and TRBJ1-4, with 7 bases that match TRBD1. The germline V gene has CDR1 SGHNT and CDR2 YYREEE (reference sequence). CDR3 length: 14 amino acids. The V and J ends lost 4 bases and 7 bases, in that order; junction bases with no gene match: 7. Variable domain in full (rest from reference TRBV5-4 and TRBJ1-4): ETGVTQSPTHLIKTRGQQVTLRCSSQSGHNTVSWYQQALGQGPQFIFQYYREEENGRGNFPPRFSGLQFPNYSSELNVNALELDDSALYLCASSRQGAAEKLFFGSGTQLSVL.

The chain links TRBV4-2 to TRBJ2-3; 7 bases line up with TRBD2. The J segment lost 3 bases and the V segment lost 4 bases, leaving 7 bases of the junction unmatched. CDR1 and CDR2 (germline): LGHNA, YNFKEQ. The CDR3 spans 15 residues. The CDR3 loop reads CASSPNGGVTDTQYF. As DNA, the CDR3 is TGTGCCAGCAGCCCAAATGGGGGGGTGACAGATACGCAGTATTTT.

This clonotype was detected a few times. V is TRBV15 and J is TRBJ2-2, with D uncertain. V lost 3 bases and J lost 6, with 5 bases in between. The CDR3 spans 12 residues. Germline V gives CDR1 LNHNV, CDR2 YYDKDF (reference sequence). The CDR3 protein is CATSRMAGELFF. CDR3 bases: TGTGCCACCAGCAGGATGGCCGGGGAGCTGTTTTTT.

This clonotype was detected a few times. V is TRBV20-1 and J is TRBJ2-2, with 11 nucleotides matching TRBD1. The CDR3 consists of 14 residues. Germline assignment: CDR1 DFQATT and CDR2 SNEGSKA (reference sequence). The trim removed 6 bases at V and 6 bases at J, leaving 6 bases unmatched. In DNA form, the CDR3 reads TGCAGTGCATGGGACAGGGGGGGCGCCGGGGAGCTGTTTTTT. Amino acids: CSAWDRGGAGELFF.

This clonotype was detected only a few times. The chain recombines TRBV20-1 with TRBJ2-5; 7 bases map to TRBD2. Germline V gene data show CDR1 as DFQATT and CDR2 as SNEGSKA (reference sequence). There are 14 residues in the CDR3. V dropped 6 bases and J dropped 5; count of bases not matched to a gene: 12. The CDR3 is CSAAGDLGKETQYF. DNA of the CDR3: TGCAGTGCCGCGGGGGACCTCGGCAAGGAGACCCAGTACTTC.

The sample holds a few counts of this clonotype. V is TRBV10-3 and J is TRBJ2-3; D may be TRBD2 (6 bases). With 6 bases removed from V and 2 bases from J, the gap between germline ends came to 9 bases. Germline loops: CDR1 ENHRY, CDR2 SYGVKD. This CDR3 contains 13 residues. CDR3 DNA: TGTGCCATCAGGGCGGGATCCACAGATACGCAGTATTTT. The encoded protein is CAIRAGSTDTQYF.

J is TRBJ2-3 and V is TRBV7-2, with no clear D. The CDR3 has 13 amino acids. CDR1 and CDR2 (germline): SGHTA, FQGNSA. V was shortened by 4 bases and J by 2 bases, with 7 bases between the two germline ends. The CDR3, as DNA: TGTGCCAGCAGCTACGAATACACAGATACGCAGTATTTT. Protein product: CASSYEYTDTQYF.

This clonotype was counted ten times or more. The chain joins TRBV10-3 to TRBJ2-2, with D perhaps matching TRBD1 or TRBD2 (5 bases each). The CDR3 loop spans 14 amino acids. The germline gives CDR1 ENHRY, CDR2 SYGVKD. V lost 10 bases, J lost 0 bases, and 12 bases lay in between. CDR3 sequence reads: CATGTNTNTGELFF. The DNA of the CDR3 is TGTGCCACGGGGACGAACACGAACACCGGGGAGCTGTTTTTT.

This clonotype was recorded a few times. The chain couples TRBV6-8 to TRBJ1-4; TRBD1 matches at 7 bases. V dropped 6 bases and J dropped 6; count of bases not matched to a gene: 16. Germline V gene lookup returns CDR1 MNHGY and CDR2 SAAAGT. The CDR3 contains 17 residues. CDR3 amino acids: CASRHRKDRAGYEKLFF. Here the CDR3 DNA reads TGTGCCAGCAGGCACCGGAAAGACAGGGCCGGTTATGAAAAACTGTTTTTT.

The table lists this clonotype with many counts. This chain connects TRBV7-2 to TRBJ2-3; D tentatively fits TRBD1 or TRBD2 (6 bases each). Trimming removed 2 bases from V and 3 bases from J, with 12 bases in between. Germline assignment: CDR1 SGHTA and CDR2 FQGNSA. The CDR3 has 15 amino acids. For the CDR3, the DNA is TGTGCCAGCAGCTTACTGGGGGGCGGGACAGATACGCAGTATTTT. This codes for CASSLLGGGTDTQYF.

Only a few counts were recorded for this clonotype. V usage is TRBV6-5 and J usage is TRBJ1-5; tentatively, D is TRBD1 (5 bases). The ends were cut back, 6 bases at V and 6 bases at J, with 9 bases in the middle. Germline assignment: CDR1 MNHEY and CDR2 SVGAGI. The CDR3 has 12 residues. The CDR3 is CASSWTPQPQHF. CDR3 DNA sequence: TGTGCCAGCAGCTGGACACCTCAGCCCCAGCATTTT.

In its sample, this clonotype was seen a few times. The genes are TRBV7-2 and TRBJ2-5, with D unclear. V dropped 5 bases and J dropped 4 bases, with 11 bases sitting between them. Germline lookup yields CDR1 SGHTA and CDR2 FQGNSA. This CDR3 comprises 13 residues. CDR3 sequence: CASSPFGAETQYF. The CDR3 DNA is TGTGCCAGCAGCCCTTTTGGAGCAGAGACCCAGTACTTC.

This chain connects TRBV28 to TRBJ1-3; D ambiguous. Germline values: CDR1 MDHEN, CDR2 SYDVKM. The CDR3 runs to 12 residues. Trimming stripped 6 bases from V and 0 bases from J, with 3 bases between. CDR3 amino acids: CASRISGNTIYF. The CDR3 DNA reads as TGTGCCAGCAGGATCTCTGGAAACACCATATATTTT.

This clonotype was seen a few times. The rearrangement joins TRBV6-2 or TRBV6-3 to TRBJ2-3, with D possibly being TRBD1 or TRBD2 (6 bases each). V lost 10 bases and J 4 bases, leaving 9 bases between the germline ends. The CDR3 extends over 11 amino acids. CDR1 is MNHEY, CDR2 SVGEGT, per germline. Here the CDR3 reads CATRGPDTQYF. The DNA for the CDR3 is TGTGCCACCCGGGGGCCAGATACGCAGTATTTT.

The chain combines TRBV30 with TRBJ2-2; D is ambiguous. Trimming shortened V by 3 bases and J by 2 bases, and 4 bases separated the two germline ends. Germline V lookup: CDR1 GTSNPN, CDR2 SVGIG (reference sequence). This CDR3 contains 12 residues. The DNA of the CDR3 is TGTGCCTGGAGGGACAACACCGGGGAGCTGTTTTTT. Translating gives CAWRDNTGELFF.

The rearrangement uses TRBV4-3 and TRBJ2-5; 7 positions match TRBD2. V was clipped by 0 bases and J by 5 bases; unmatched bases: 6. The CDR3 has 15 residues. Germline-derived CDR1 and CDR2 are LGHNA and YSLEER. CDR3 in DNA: TGCGCCAGCAGCCAAGATCCGAGGGAGGGGGAGACCCAGTACTTC. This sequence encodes CASSQDPREGETQYF.

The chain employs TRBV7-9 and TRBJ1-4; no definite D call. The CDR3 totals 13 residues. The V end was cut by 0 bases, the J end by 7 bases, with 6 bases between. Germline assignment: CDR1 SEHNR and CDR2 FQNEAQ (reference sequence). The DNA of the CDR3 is TGTGCCAGCAGCTTAGCCCCCCTTGAAAAACTGTTTTTT. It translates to CASSLAPLEKLFF.

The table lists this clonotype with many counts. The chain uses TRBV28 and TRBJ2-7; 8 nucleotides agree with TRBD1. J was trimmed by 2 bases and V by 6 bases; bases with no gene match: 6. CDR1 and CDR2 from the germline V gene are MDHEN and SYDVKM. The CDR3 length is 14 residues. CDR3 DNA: TGTGCCAGCAGCCCTGGACAGGGACCCTACGAGCAGTACGTC. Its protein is CASSPGQGPYEQYV.

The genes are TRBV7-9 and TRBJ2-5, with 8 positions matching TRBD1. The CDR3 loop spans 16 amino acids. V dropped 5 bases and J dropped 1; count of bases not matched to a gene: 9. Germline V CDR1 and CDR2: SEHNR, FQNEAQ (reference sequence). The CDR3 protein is CASSPAGTGVQETQYF. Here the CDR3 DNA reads TGTGCCAGCAGCCCGGCGGGGACAGGCGTCCAAGAGACCCAGTACTTC.

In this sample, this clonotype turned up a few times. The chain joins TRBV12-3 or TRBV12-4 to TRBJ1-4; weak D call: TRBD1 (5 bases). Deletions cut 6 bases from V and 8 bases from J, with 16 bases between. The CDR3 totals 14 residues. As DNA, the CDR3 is TGTGCCAGCAGCAAGGCAGGGTTGGGGGAAAAACTGTTTTTT. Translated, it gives CASSKAGLGEKLFF.

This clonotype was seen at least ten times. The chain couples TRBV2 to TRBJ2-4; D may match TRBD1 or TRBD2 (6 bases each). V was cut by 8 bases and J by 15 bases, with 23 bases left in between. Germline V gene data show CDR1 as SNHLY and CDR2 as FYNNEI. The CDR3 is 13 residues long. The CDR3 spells CASRLVLQGTWYF. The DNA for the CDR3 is TGTGCCAGCCGACTAGTCCTACAGGGAACCTGGTACTTC.

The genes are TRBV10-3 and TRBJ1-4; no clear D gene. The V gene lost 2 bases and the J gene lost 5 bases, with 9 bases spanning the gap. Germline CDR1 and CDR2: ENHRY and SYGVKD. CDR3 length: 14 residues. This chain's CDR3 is CAISETTVNEKLFF. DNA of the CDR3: TGTGCCATCAGTGAGACCACAGTGAATGAAAAACTGTTTTTT.

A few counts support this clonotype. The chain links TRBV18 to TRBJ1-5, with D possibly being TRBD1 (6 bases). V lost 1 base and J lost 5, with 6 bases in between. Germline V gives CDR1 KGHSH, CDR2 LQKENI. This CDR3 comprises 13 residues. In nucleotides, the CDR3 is TGTGCCAGCTCACCACGACAGGATCAGCCCCAGCATTTT. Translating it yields CASSPRQDQPQHF.

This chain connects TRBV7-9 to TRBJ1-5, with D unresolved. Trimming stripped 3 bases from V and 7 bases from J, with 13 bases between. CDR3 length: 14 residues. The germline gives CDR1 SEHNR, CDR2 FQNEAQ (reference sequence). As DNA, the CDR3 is TGTGCCAGCAGCTTTGGTGGAAAGTTACAGCCCCAGCATTTT. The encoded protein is CASSFGGKLQPQHF.

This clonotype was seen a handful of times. Here the CDR3 reads CASSQGTGPEETQYF. CDR3 nucleotides: TGTGCCAGCAGCCAAGGGACTGGTCCCGAGGAGACCCAGTACTTC. This chain joins TRBV4-2 and TRBJ2-5; a weak D match, TRBD2 (5 bases). From germline, CDR1 is LGHNA and CDR2 YNFKEQ. This CDR3 comprises 15 residues. V dropped 1 base and J dropped 5 bases, with 14 bases sitting between them.

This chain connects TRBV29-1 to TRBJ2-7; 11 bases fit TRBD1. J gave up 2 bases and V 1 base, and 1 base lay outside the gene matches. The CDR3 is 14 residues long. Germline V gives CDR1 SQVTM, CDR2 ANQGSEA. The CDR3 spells CSVEGGQGAYEQYF. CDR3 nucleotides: TGCAGCGTTGAAGGGGGACAGGGGGCCTACGAGCAGTACTTC.

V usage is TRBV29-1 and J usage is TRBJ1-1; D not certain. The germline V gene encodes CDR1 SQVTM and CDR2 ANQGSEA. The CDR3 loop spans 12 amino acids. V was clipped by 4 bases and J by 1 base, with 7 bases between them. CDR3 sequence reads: CSVVLQNTEAFF. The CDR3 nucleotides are TGCAGCGTTGTACTGCAGAACACTGAAGCTTTCTTT.

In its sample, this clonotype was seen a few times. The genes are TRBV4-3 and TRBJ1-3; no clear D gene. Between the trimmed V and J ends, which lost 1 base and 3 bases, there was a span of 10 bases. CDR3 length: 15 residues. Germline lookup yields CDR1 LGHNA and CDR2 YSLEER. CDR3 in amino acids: CASSQGSFGGNTIYF. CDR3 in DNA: TGCGCCAGCAGCCAAGGGTCGTTCGGTGGAAACACCATATATTTT.

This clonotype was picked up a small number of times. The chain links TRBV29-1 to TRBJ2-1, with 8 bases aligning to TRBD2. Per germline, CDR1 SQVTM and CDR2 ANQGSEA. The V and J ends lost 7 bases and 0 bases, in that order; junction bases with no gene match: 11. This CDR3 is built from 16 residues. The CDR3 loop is CSAGGAGDNSYNEQFF. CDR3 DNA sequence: TGCAGCGCGGGGGGGGCGGGGGACAACTCCTACAATGAGCAGTTCTTC.